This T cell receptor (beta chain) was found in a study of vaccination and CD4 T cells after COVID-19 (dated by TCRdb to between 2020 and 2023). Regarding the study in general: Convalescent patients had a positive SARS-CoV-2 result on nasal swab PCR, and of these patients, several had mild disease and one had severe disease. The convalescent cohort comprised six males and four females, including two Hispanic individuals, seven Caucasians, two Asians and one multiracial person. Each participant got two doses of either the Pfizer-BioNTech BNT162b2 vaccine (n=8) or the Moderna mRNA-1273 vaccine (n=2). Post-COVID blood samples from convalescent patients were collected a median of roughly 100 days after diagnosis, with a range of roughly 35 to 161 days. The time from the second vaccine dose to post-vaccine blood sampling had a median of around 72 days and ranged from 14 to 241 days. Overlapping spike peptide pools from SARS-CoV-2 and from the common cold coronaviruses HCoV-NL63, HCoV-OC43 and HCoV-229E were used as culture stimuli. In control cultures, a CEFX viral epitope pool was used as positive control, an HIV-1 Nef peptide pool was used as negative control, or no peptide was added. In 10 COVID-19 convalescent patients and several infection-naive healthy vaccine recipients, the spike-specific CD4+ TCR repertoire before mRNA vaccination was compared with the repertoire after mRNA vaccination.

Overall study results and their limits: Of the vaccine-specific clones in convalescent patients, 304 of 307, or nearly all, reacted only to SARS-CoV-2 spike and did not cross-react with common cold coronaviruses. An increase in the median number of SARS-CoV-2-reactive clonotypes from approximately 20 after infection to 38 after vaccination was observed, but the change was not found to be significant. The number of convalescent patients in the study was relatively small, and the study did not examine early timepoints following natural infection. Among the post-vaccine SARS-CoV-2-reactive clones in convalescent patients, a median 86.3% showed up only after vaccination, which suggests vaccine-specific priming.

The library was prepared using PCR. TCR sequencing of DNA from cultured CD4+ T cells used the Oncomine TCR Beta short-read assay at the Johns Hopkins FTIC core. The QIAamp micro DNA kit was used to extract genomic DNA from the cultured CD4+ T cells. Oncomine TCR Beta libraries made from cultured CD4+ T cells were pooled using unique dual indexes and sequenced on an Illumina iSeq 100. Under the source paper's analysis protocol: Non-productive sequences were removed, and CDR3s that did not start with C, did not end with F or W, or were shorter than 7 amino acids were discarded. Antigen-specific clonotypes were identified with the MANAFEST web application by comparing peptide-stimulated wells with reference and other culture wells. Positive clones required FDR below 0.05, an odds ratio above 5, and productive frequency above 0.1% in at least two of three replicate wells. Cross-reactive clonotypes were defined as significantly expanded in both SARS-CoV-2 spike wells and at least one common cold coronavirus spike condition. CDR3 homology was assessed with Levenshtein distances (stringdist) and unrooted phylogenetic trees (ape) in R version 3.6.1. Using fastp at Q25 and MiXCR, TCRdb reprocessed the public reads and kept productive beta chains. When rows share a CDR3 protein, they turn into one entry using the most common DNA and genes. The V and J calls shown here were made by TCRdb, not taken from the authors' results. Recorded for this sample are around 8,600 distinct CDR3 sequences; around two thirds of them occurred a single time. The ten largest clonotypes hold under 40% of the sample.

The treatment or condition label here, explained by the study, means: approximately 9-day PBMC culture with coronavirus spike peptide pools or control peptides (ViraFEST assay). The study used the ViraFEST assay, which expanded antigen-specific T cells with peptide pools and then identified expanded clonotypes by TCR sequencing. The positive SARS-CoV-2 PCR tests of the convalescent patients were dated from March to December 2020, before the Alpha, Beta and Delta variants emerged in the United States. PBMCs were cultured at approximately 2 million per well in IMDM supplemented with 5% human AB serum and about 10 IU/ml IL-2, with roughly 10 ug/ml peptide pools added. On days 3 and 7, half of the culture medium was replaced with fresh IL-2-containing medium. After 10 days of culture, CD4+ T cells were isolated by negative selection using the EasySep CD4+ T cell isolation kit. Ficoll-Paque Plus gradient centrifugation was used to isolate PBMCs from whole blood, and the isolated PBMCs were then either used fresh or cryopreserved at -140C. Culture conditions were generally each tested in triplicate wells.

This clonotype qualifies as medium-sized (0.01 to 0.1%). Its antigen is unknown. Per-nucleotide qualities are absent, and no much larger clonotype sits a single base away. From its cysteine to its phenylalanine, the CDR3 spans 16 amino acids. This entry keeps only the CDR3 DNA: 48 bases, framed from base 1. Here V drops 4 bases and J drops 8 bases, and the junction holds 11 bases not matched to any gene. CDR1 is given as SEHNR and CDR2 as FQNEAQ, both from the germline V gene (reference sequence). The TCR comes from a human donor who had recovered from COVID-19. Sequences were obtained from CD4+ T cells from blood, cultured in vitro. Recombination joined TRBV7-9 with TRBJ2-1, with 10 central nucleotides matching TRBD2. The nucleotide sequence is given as TGTGCCAGCAGCTCGGGAAAGCGGGAGGGCACCCATGAGCAGTTCTTC. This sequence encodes CASSSGKREGTHEQFF.